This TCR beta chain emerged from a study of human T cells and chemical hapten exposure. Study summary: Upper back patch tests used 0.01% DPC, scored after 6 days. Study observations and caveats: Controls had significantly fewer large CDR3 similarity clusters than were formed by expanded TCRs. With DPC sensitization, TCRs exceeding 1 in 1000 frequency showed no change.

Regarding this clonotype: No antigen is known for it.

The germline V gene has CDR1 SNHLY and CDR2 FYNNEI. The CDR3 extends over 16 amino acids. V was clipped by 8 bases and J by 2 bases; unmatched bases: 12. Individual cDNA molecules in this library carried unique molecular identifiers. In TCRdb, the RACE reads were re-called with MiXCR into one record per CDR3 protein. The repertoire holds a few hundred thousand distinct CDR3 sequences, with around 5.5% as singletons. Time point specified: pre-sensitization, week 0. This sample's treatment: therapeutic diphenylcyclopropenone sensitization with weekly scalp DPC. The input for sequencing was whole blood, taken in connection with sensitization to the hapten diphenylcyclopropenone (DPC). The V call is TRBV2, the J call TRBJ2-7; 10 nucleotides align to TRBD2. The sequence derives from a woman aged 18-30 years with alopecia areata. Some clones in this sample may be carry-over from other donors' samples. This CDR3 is CASSDLTSGLTYEQYF. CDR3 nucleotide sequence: TGTGCCAGCTCCGACTTGACTAGCGGGCTTACCTACGAGCAGTACTTC.